This T cell receptor beta chain was retrieved from a study of regulatory dendritic cells for organ transplantation. Memory T cells were CD45RO+, naive were CD45RA+, sorted by FACS. TCRdb's table, derived via immunoSEQ multiplex PCR, lists solely in-frame clones and lacks some. Among about 34,000 clones, around nine tenths were seen once, and the ten largest hold roughly 0.065%. V lost 4 bases and J lost 3, with 15 bases in between. The germline V gene encodes CDR1 SQVTM and CDR2 ANQGSEA. The CDR3 is made up of 14 amino acids. This TCR was recovered from a human donor in good health. Sequenced material: naive CD4+ T cells from blood. Stated subset: CD45RA+ naive T cells. The V call is TRBV29-1, the J call TRBJ1-1; D unresolved. The DNA of the CDR3 is TGCAGCGTTGTGGCAGGACCAATGGACACTGAAGCTTTCTTT. It yields the protein CSVVAGPMDTEAFF.